Below, one T cell receptor beta chain is given with its context. As yet, its antigen is unknown. At one boundary the junction diverges from the germline segment, which might be a read error. This same CDR3 is encoded by further DNA sequences in the sample. Germline CDR1 reads SSHAT; CDR2 reads FNYEAQ (reference sequence). The CDR3 consists of 14 residues. The data stem from a study of Tregs in tolerant kidney transplant recipients. Clones were sequenced by immunoSEQ multiplex PCR, and TCRdb holds only the in-frame ones, with some missing. The profile shows 200,000 to 300,000 clones, roughly 84% of them singletons. Unstimulated regulatory T cells (CD4+CD25+CD127-), CD4+CD25- non-regulatory cells, CD4 and CD8 cells were FACS-sorted from thawed PBMCs. General observations from the study: Findings come from small patient numbers and require larger validation. Tregs expanded with activated donor B cells seemed most donor-specific. No direct test of biological reproducibility was done here.

The source of this sequence is a human donor in good health. The sequencing sample was made of CD4+ T cells from blood. The chain recombines TRBV7-7 with TRBJ2-3; D remains unclear. CDR3 bases: TGTGCTAGCAGCTTAGGTGGCCTGACAGATACGCAGTATTTT. It specifies CASSLGGLTDTQYF.